The 2 T cell receptor beta chains listed next were all sequenced from one sample in a study of metastatic and nonmetastatic thyroid tumors. Thyroid surgery was performed in patients who had received no treatment beforehand. TCRdb re-called the PCR reads through MiXCR. Of about 16,000 clones listed, around 23% are singletons. The sequencing sample was made of adjacent normal tissue. The receptor set was obtained from a female donor with papillary thyroid cancer or a benign thyroid nodule (not recorded which). Some clones in this sample may be carry-over from other donors' samples.

This CDR3 is CATSDLGQGGGGELFF. The CDR3 DNA is TGTGCCACCAGTGATCTAGGACAGGGAGGTGGCGGGGAGCTGTTTTTT. The rearrangement links TRBV24-1 to TRBJ2-2, with 8 bases fitting TRBD1. The CDR3 loop spans 16 amino acids. After removal of 3 bases from V and 7 bases from J, the junction contained 9 bases not matched to a gene. Germline CDR1 KGHDR, CDR2 SFDVKD.

This clone has more than one count but fewer than ten. The J gene is TRBJ2-7, the V gene TRBV7-9; a weak D match, TRBD2 (5 bases). Per the germline V gene, CDR1 is SEHNR and CDR2 is FQNEAQ (reference sequence). V was cut by 5 bases and J by 9 bases, with 14 bases left in between. This CDR3 is built from 12 residues. CDR3 DNA sequence: TGTGCCAGCAGCCCCCCCTGGGGAGTGCAGTACTTC. It codes for CASSPPWGVQYF.